These T cell receptor beta chains were read from a single sample in a study of CD8+ T cells in alopecia areata. Sequencing was performed with immunoSEQ multiplex PCR; in TCRdb, only in-frame clones are kept and a portion is missing. The sample records 150,000 to 160,000 clones, 40% to 60% being singletons. The starting material was CD8+ T cells sorted from blood, obtained at week 0. These receptors were taken from a human donor with alopecia areata. Both conserved end residues are part of each CDR3. A D gene is named only where the DNA matches it firmly. A clone size is listed for some rows: how often the clone was seen (once, few, many), or a class if it is expanded.

CDR3aa	CDR3nt	d_gene	v_gene	j_gene	abundance
CASSVAGATNEKLFF	TGTGCCAGCAGCGTAGCGGGTGCAACTAATGAAAAACTGTTTTTT	-	TRBV9	TRBJ1-4	-
CATSRDGSDNEQFF	TGTGCCACCAGCAGAGATGGGAGCGACAATGAGCAGTTCTTC	-	TRBV15	TRBJ2-1	-
CSVAGVNGDGYTF	TGCAGCGTTGCTGGGGTTAACGGGGATGGCTACACCTTC	-	TRBV29-1	TRBJ1-2	few
CASSLEFQGAEAFF	TGTGCCAGCAGCTTAGAATTTCAAGGAGCTGAAGCTTTCTTT	-	TRBV7-2	TRBJ1-1	-
CATSRERQGRREQYF	TGTGCCACCAGCAGAGAAAGACAGGGACGACGGGAGCAGTACTTC	TRBD1	TRBV15	TRBJ2-7	-
CSVKTGAGYEQYF	TGCAGCGTTAAAACAGGGGCAGGCTACGAGCAGTACTTC	TRBD1	TRBV29-1	TRBJ2-7	-
CASSPPSGGADTQYF	TGTGCCAGCAGTCCGCCCTCGGGGGGCGCAGATACGCAGTATTTT	-	TRBV27	TRBJ2-3	-
CAWSVLTSSEQFF	TGTGCCTGGAGTGTACTGACTAGCTCTGAGCAGTTCTTC	TRBD2	TRBV30	TRBJ2-1	-
CASSTGPVDDEQYF	TGTGCCAGCAGCACGGGACCTGTTGATGACGAGCAGTACTTC	-	TRBV11-2	TRBJ2-7	-
CASRGTGYGYTF	TGTGCCAGCAGGGGGACAGGCTATGGCTACACCTTC	TRBD1	TRBV2	TRBJ1-2	-
CASSERPGYEQYF	TGTGCCAGCAGTGAAAGGCCCGGGTACGAGCAGTACTTC	-	TRBV6-4	TRBJ2-7	-
CASSTPGNNQPQHF	TGTGCCAGCAGTACCCCCGGGAACAATCAGCCCCAGCATTTT	-	TRBV27	TRBJ1-5	few
CATGGAQHEQYF	TGTGCCACCGGGGGGGCCCAGCACGAGCAGTACTTC	TRBD2	TRBV14	TRBJ2-7	once
CASSLHGFSYEQYF	TGTGCCAGCAGCCTGCACGGGTTTAGCTACGAGCAGTACTTC	-	TRBV27	TRBJ2-7	-
CASSIETGGNSPLHF	TGTGCCAGCAGCATTGAGACAGGGGGAAATTCACCCCTCCACTTT	TRBD1	TRBV13	TRBJ1-6	-
CASRLLAEGTDTQYF	TGTGCCAGCAGATTACTAGCGGAGGGAACAGATACGCAGTATTTT	TRBD2	TRBV6-5	TRBJ2-3	-
CSVVGRLNEQFF	TGCAGCGTTGTAGGTCGATTGAATGAGCAGTTCTTC	-	TRBV29-1	TRBJ2-1	few
CSVGTSGSGANVLTF	TGCAGCGTTGGGACATCCGGTTCTGGGGCCAACGTCCTGACTTTC	-	TRBV29-1	TRBJ2-6	few
CSVPGGQGMGETQYF	TGCAGCGTCCCTGGCGGACAGGGGATGGGGGAGACCCAGTACTTC	TRBD1	TRBV29-1	TRBJ2-5	few
CASSQDYRDNEQFF	TGCGCCAGCAGCCAAGATTATAGAGACAATGAGCAGTTCTTC	-	TRBV4-3	TRBJ2-1	-
CASSFSASYEQYF	TGTGCCAGCAGCTTTTCGGCGTCCTACGAGCAGTACTTC	-	TRBV5-6	TRBJ2-7	once
CASSQELGGGSTDTQYF	TGCGCCAGCAGCCAAGAGTTGGGCGGGGGAAGCACAGATACGCAGTATTTT	TRBD2	TRBV5-4	TRBJ2-3	-
CASSVAGEERTLFF	TGTGCCAGCAGCGTAGCCGGGGAGGAGAGGACTCTGTTCTTC	-	TRBV9	TRBJ2-1	-
CASSYRGRGGYTF	TGTGCCAGCAGTTACAGGGGGCGCGGTGGCTACACCTTC	TRBD1	TRBV6-7	TRBJ1-2	-
CASSLGPTGRGETQYF	TGTGCCAGCAGCTTAGGCCCCACAGGCAGGGGGGAGACCCAGTACTTC	TRBD1	TRBV13	TRBJ2-5	few
CASSDLTANNEKLFF	TGCGCCAGCAGTGACCTGACAGCTAATAATGAAAAACTGTTTTTT	-	TRBV10-2	TRBJ1-4	few
CASSDDRPPSYEQYF	TGTGCCAGCAGTGACGACAGGCCCCCCTCCTACGAGCAGTACTTC	-	TRBV27	TRBJ2-7	-
CASSSDGYEQYF	TGTGCCAGCAGTTCGGACGGTTACGAGCAGTACTTC	-	TRBV7-6	TRBJ2-7	-
CASSARQGIGELFF	TGTGCCAGCAGCGCTAGACAGGGAATCGGGGAGCTGTTTTTT	TRBD1	TRBV9	TRBJ2-2	once
CASSLLGGAYNEQFF	TGTGCCAGCAGCCTTTTAGGGGGCGCATACAATGAGCAGTTCTTC	TRBD1	TRBV9	TRBJ2-1	-
CASSLWPDQETQYF	TGTGCCAGCAGCTTGTGGCCAGACCAAGAGACCCAGTACTTC	-	TRBV5-6	TRBJ2-5	-
CASSGGTGNEQYF	TGTGCCAGCAGCGGCGGGACAGGGAACGAGCAGTACTTC	TRBD1	TRBV7-2	TRBJ2-7	-
CASSPAAGVFNEQFF	TGCGCCAGCAGCCCCGCCGCGGGGGTATTCAATGAGCAGTTCTTC	TRBD2	TRBV5-1	TRBJ2-1	-
CSVVEFNYGYTF	TGCAGCGTTGTTGAATTTAACTATGGCTACACCTTC	-	TRBV29-1	TRBJ1-2	-
CASSPPRDRRTDTQYF	TGTGCCAGCAGCCCTCCACGAGACAGGAGAACAGATACGCAGTATTTT	-	TRBV7-9	TRBJ2-3	-
CAISESGWRSEETQYF	TGTGCCATCAGTGAGTCGGGTTGGAGATCGGAAGAGACCCAGTACTTC	-	TRBV10-3	TRBJ2-5	few
CASRPPGQGDTGELFF	TGCGCCAGCAGACCTCCGGGACAGGGGGACACCGGGGAGCTGTTTTTT	TRBD1	TRBV10-2	TRBJ2-2	-
CASSVRTGPSYEQYF	TGTGCCAGCAGCGTGAGGACAGGGCCGTCCTACGAGCAGTACTTC	TRBD1	TRBV13	TRBJ2-7	-
CASSPWEGGQPQHF	TGTGCCAGTAGTCCCTGGGAGGGGGGACAGCCCCAGCATTTT	-	TRBV19	TRBJ1-5	few
CAWQRGLSDGYTF	TGTGCCTGGCAGAGAGGGTTGAGCGATGGCTACACCTTC	-	TRBV30	TRBJ1-2	-
CASSVWDRAVDEQYF	TGTGCCAGCAGCGTATGGGACAGGGCTGTAGACGAGCAGTACTTC	TRBD1	TRBV9	TRBJ2-7	few
CASSLSGRVEQFF	TGTGCCAGCAGTTTATCGGGAAGGGTTGAGCAGTTCTTC	-	TRBV27	TRBJ2-1	-
CASSLGVWDRTNSPLHF	TGTGCCAGCAGCCTAGGTGTGTGGGACAGGACTAATTCACCCCTCCACTTT	TRBD1	TRBV7-2	TRBJ1-6	-
CASSYRGDEQYF	TGTGCCAGCAGTTACAGGGGGGACGAGCAGTACTTC	TRBD1	TRBV11-2	TRBJ2-7	-
CASSQTSEGVDEQYF	TGTGCCAGCAGTCAAACTAGCGAGGGGGTCGACGAGCAGTACTTC	-	TRBV2	TRBJ2-7	-
CASSYGEYTEAFF	TGTGCCAGCAGTTACGGGGAGTACACTGAAGCTTTCTTT	-	TRBV6-5	TRBJ1-1	-
CSATTREVGYEQYF	TGCAGCGCCACTACGCGGGAAGTAGGCTACGAGCAGTACTTC	-	TRBV29-1	TRBJ2-7	-
CASSLNVRDAFSGTF	TGCGCCAGCAGCTTAAATGTCAGGGACGCCTTTAGTGGCACCTTC	-	TRBV5-1	TRBJ1-2	-
CASGPPSGGRTDTQYF	TGTGCCAGCGGTCCCCCTAGCGGGGGACGCACAGATACGCAGTATTTT	-	TRBV21-1	TRBJ2-3	few
CASRGTGNEKLFF	TGTGCCAGCAGAGGAACGGGTAATGAAAAACTGTTTTTT	-	TRBV9	TRBJ1-4	-